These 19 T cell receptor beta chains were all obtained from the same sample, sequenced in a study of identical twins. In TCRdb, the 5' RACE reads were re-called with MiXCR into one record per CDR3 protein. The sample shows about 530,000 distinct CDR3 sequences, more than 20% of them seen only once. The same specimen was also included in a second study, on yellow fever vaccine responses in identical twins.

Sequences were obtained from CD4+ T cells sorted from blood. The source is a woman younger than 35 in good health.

CDR3 sequence reads: CASSVSQTANSPLHF. The DNA of the CDR3 is TGTGCCAGCAGTGTTTCTCAAACAGCCAATTCACCCCTCCACTTT. The chain employs TRBV2 and TRBJ1-6; D is unclear. This CDR3 has 15 amino acids. V was cut by 4 bases and J by 7 bases, with 14 bases left in between. Germline CDR1 and CDR2: SNHLY and FYNNEI.

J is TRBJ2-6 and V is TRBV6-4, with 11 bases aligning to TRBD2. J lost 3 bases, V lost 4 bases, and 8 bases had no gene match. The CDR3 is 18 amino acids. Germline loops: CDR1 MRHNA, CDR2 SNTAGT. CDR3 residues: CASSALAGGPLGANVLTF. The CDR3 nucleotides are TGTGCCAGCAGTGCCCTAGCGGGAGGCCCCCTTGGGGCCAACGTCCTGACTTTC.

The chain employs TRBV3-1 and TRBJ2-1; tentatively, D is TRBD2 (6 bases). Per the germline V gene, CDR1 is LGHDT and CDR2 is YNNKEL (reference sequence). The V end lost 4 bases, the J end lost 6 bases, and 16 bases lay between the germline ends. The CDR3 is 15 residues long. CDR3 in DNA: TGTGCCAGCAGCCGGTACGGGAGTCCTTCCAATGAGCAGTTCTTC. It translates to CASSRYGSPSNEQFF.

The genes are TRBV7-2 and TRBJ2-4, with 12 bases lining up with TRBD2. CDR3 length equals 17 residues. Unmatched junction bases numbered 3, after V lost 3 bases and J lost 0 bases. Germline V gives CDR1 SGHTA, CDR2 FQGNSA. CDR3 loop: CASSFTSGGLAKNIQYF. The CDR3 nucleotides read TGTGCCAGCAGCTTCACTAGCGGGGGGCTAGCCAAAAACATTCAGTACTTC.

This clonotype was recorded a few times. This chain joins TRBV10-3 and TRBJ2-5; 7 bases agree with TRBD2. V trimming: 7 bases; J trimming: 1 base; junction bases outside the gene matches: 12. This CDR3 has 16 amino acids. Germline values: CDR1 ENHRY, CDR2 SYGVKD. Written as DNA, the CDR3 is TGTGCCATCATCCGGACTAGAGGGAGTAGCCAAGAGACCCAGTACTTC. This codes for CAIIRTRGSSQETQYF.

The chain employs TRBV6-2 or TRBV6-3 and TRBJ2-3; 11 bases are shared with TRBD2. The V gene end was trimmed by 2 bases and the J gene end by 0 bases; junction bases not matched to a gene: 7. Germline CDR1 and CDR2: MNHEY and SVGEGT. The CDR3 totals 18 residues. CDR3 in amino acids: CASSYPILAGASTDTQYF. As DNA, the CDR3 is TGTGCCAGCAGTTACCCCATACTAGCGGGAGCCAGCACAGATACGCAGTATTTT.

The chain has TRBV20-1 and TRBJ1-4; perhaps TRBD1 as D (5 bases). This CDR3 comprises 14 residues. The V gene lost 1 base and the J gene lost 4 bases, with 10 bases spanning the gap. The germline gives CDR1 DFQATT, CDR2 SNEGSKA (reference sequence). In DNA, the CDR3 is TGCAGTGCTAGAGGGCTGGGGGGTAATGAAAAACTGTTTTTT. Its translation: CSARGLGGNEKLFF.

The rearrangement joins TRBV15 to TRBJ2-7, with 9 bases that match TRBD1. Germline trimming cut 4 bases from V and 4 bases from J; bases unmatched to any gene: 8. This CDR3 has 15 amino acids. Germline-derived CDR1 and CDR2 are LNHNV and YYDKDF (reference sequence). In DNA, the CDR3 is TGTGCCACCAGCAAATATTCGGGGACAGGGTACGAGCAGTACTTC. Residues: CATSKYSGTGYEQYF.

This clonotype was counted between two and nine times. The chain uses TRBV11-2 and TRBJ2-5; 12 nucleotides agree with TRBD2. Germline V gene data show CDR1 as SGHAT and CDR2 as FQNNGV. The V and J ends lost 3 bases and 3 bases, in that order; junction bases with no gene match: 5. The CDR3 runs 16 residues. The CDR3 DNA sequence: TGTGCCAGCAGCTTTGTTACTAGCGGGGGGAAAGAGACCCAGTACTTC. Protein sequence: CASSFVTSGGKETQYF.

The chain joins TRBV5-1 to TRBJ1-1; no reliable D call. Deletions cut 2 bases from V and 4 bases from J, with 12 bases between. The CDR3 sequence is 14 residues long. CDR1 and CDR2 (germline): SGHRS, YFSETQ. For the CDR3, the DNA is TGCGCCAGCAGCTTCATGGAATCGGGCACTGAAGCTTTCTTT. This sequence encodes CASSFMESGTEAFF.

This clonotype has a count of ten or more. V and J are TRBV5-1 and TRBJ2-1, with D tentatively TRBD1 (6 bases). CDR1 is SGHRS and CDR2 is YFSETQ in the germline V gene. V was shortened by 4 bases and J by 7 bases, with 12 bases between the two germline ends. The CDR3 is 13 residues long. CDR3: CASSTRTANEQFF. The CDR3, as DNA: TGCGCCAGCAGCACGAGGACAGCAAATGAGCAGTTCTTC.

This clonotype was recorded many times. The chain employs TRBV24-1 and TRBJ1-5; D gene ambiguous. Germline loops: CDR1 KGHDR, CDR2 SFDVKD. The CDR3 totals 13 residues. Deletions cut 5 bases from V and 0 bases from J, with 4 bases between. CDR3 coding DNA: TGTGCCACCAGTGGGGATAGCAATCAGCCCCAGCATTTT. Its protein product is CATSGDSNQPQHF.

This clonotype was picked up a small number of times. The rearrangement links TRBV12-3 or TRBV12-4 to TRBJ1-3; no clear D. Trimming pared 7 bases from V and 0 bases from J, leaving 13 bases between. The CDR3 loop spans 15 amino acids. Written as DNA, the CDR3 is TGTGCCAGCACGTCTTGGGTGGACTCTGGAAACACCATATATTTT. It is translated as CASTSWVDSGNTIYF.

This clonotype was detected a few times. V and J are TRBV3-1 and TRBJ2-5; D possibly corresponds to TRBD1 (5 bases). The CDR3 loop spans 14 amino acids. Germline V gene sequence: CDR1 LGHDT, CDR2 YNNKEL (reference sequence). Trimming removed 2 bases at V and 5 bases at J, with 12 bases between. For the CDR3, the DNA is TGTGCCAGCAGCCAAAAAACAGGTCGTGAGACCCAGTACTTC. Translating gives CASSQKTGRETQYF.

The CDR3 sequence: CSATLAETQYF. The CDR3 DNA follows: TGCAGTGCCACCCTAGCGGAGACGCAGTATTTT. The gene calls are TRBV20-1 and TRBJ2-3; 7 positions match TRBD2. Germline lookup yields CDR1 DFQATT and CDR2 SNEGSKA (reference sequence). J was trimmed by 9 bases and V by 6 bases; bases with no gene match: 6. This CDR3 has 11 amino acids.

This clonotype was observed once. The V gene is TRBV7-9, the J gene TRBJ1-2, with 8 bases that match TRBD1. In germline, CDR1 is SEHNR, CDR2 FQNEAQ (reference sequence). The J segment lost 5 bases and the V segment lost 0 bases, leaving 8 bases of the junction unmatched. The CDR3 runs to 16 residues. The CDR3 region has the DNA TGTGCCAGCAGCTTAGCGTCTAGACAGGGGATGTATGGCTACACCTTC. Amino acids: CASSLASRQGMYGYTF.

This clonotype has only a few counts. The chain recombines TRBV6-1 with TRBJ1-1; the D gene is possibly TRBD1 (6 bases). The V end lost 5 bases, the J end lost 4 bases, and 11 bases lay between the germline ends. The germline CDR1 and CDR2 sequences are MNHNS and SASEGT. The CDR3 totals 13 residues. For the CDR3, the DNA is TGTGCCAGCAGTAGGGGGGGTATCACTGAAGCTTTCTTT. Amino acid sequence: CASSRGGITEAFF.

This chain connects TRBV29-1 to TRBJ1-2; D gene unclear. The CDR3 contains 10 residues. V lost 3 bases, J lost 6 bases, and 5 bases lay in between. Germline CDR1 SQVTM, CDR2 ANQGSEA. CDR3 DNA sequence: TGCAGCGTTGAGGGGAATGGCTACACCTTC. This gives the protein CSVEGNGYTF. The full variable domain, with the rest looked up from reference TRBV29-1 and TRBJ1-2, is SAVISQKPSRDICQRGTSLTIQCQVDSQVTMMFWYRQQPGQSLTLIATANQGSEATYESGFVIDKFPISRPNLTFSTLTVSNMSPEDSSIYLCSVEGNGYTFGSGTRLTVV.

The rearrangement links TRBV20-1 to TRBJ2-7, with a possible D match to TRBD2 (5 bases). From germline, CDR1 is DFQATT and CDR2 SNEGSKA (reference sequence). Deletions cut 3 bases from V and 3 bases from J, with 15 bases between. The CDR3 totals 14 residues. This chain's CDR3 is CSASPSTGYYEQYF. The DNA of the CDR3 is TGCAGTGCTAGTCCCTCGACGGGGTACTACGAGCAGTACTTC.